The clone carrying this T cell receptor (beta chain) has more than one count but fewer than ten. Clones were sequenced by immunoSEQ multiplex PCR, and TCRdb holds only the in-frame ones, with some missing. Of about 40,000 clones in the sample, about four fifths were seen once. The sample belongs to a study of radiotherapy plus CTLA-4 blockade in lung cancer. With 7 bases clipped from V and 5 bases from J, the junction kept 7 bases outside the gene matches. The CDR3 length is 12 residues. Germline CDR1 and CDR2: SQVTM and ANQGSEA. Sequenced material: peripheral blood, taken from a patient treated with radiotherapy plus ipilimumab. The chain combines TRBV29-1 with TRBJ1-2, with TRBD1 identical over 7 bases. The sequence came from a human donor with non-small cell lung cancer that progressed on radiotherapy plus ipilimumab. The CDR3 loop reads CSGGQWGYGYTF. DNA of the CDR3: TGCAGCGGGGGACAGTGGGGATATGGCTACACCTTC.